This TCR beta chain stems from a study of T cell responses to AZD1222 COVID-19 vaccine. Points from the study as a whole: Reports say nearly half of spike-specific TCRs go after unmutated variant regions. There were vaccine-associated CD4 TCRs across spike, dominant at 160-218 and 743-854.

Data came from immunoSEQ multiplex PCR; TCRdb stores just in-frame clones and leaves some out. Among tens of thousands of clones listed, roughly nine tenths were seen once. Remarks on this clone: The antigen is not known.

V was shortened by 1 base and J by 1 base, with 13 bases between the two germline ends. In germline, CDR1 is LGHDT, CDR2 YNNKEL (reference sequence). The CDR3 loop spans 16 amino acids. Doses given second, at about 4 or about 12 weeks, were pooled. The sample in question was peripheral blood, obtained 28 days after the second AZD1222 dose. This chain joins TRBV3-1 (or the pseudogene TRBV3-2) and TRBJ2-5; D is perhaps TRBD2 (5 bases). This clonotype was sampled from an adult who received the AZD1222 COVID-19 vaccine. CDR3 DNA sequence: TGTGCCAGCAGCCAAGGAGCTGCGGGTCGCCAAGAGACCCAGTACTTC. Translating gives CASSQGAAGRQETQYF.